This TCR beta chain derives from a study of cytomegalovirus exposure and HLA in healthy donors. Overall study: Some 85 million unique TCRs, all from HLA-typed donors, were included in an early release of the data.

The V segment lost 7 bases and the J segment 6 bases; nucleotides outside the gene matches: 5. Germline V gene lookup returns CDR1 MDHEN and CDR2 SYDVKM. CDR3 length: 13 residues. The PCR was carried out with 60 Vbeta primers and 13 Jbeta primers. Sequencing was performed with immunoSEQ multiplex PCR; in TCRdb, only in-frame clones are kept and a portion is missing. The sample has 160,000 or so clones; roughly 80% are singletons. The receptor comes from a male donor in good health and CMV-seropositive. V gene TRBV28 combines with J gene TRBJ1-5; 8 bases align to TRBD1. Material: PBMCs. As DNA, the CDR3 is TGTGCCAGCATCGACAGGGGCCGTCAGCCCCAGCATTTT. Translated, it gives CASIDRGRQPQHF.